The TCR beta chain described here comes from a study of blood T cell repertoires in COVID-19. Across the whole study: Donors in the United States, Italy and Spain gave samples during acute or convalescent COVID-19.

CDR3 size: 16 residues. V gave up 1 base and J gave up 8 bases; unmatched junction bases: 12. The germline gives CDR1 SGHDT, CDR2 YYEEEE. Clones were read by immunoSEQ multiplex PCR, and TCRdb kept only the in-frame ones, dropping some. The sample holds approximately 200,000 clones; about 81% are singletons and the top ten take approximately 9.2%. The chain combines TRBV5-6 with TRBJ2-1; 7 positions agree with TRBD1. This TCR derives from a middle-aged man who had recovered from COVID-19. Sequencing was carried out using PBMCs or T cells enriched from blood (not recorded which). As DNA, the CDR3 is TGTGCCAGCAGCTTGCGGGCAGGGGGTTTCTCTGATGAGCAGTTCTTC. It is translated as CASSLRAGGFSDEQFF.